This TCR beta chain was profiled in a study of blood T cell repertoires in COVID-19. This CDR3 has 15 amino acids. J lost 2 bases, V lost 3 bases, and 3 bases had no gene match. From germline, CDR1 is LGHDT and CDR2 YNNKEL (reference sequence). Per the original methods: For nucleated cells, counts were estimated from reference gene primer amplification. Profiled with immunoSEQ multiplex PCR; TCRdb holds only in-frame clones, not every one. Clone size and the V and J calls come from that table; the DNA yielded D and trimming. The sample has roughly 320,000 clones, around 84% seen once. J is TRBJ2-1 and V is TRBV3-1 (or the pseudogene TRBV3-2); 8 positions match TRBD1. This receptor was obtained from an older man with acute or convalescent COVID-19. Sequencing input: peripheral blood. CDR3: CASSQNRGTYNEQFF. The CDR3 DNA is TGTGCCAGCAGCCAGAACAGGGGGACCTACAATGAGCAGTTCTTC.